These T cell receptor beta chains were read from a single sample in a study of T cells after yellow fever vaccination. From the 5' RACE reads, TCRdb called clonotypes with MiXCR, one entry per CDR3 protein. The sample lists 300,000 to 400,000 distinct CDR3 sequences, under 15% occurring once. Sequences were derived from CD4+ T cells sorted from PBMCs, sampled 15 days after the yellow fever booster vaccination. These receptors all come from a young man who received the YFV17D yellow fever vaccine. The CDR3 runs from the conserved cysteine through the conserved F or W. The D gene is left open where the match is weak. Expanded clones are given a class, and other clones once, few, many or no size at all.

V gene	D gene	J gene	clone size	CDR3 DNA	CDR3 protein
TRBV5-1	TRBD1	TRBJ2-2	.	TGCGCCAGCACGCCGGGACAGACGTCAGACATTACCGGGGAGCTGTTTTTT	CASTPGQTSDITGELFF
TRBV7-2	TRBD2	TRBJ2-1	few	TGTGCCAGCAGCTTGACCGGGACTAGCGCCAATGAGCAGTTCTTC	CASSLTGTSANEQFF
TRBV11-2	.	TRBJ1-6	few	TGTGCCAGCAGCTCCGGACCGGGACCCCTCCACTTT	CASSSGPGPLHF
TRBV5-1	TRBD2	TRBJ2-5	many	TGCGCCAGCAGCGTGGGACTAGCGGGAGAGACCCAGTACTTC	CASSVGLAGETQYF
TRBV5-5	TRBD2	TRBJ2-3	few	TGTGCCAGCACATACCGGACTAGTATGCAGTATTTT	CASTYRTSMQYF
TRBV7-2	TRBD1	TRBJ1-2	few	TGTGCCAGCAGCTTAGGGGACAGGGCTTATGGCTACACCTTC	CASSLGDRAYGYTF
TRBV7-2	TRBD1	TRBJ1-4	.	TGTGCCAGCAGCCCCTCGGCAGGGGGAAAACTGTTTTTT	CASSPSAGGKLFF
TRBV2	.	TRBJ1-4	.	TGTGCCAGCAGGACAGATAATGAAAAACTGTTTTTT	CASRTDNEKLFF
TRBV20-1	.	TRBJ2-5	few	TGCAGTGCTAGAGATCGGTTGGGGGAGACCCAGTACTTC	CSARDRLGETQYF
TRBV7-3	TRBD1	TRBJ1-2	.	TGTGCCAGCAGCTGGGGACAGGCCTATGGCTACACCTTC	CASSWGQAYGYTF
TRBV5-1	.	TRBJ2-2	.	TGCGCCAGCAGCGCCCAAGGCGGAGACACCGGGGAGCTGTTTTTT	CASSAQGGDTGELFF
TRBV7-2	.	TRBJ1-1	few	TGTGCCAGCAGCTTTGGGGCGGACACTGAAGCTTTCTTT	CASSFGADTEAFF
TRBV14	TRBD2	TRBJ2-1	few	TGTGCCAGCAGCCGAACTAGCGCCGCCTACAATGAGCAGTTCTTC	CASSRTSAAYNEQFF
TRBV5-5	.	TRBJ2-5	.	TGTGCCAGCAGCGGGGGGAGGGGGCTCGGCGGGACCCAGTACTTC	CASSGGRGLGGTQYF
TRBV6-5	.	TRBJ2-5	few	TGTGCCAGCAGTTACGGGCAGCTACAAGAGACCCAGTACTTC	CASSYGQLQETQYF
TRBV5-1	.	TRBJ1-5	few	TGCGCCAGCAGCATAGGTACGGGGCAGCCCCAGCATTTT	CASSIGTGQPQHF
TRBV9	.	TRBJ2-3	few	TGTGCCAGCAGCGTAGCCGGCAGGGGCACAGATACGCAGTATTTT	CASSVAGRGTDTQYF
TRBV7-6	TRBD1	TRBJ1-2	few	TGTGCCAGCAGCTCAAGGCGGGACAGGAACTATGGCTACACCTTC	CASSSRRDRNYGYTF
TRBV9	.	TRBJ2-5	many	TGTGCCAGCAGCGTAGGGGGGACGGATCACCAAGAGACCCAGTACTTC	CASSVGGTDHQETQYF
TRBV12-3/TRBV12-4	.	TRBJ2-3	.	TGTGCCAGCAGTCCACAGGGGGGGGGCACAGATACGCAGTATTTT	CASSPQGGGTDTQYF
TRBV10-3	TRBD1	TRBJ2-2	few	TGTGCCACCCATGGAACGACAGGGTCGAACACCGGGGAGCTGTTTTTT	CATHGTTGSNTGELFF
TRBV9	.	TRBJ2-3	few	TGTGCCAGCAGCGTGGCTAGCGTGGAAGATACGCAGTATTTT	CASSVASVEDTQYF
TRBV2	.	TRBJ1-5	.	TGTGCCAGCGGACCCCGGGGGGACGAACAGCCCCAGCATTTT	CASGPRGDEQPQHF
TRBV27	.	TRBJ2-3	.	TGTGCCAGCAGTTTAAGATCGTATAGCACAGATACGCAGTATTTT	CASSLRSYSTDTQYF